This TCR beta chain was identified during a study of cytomegalovirus exposure and HLA in healthy donors. Only one count was recorded for this clone. Per germline, CDR1 GTSNPN and CDR2 SVGIG (reference sequence). Trimming stripped 2 bases from V and 5 bases from J, with 12 bases between. There are 13 residues in the CDR3. Data came from immunoSEQ multiplex PCR; TCRdb stores just in-frame clones and leaves some out. The data contain 130,000 to 150,000 clones, 80% to 90% of them singletons. Sequenced: PBMCs. This TCR came from a woman in her late teens or twenties in good health and CMV-seropositive. The genes are TRBV30 and TRBJ1-1, with D possibly being TRBD1 (6 bases). In DNA, the CDR3 is TGTGCCTGGAGTTTATACAGGGCTACTGAAGCTTTCTTT. Its translation is CAWSLYRATEAFF.